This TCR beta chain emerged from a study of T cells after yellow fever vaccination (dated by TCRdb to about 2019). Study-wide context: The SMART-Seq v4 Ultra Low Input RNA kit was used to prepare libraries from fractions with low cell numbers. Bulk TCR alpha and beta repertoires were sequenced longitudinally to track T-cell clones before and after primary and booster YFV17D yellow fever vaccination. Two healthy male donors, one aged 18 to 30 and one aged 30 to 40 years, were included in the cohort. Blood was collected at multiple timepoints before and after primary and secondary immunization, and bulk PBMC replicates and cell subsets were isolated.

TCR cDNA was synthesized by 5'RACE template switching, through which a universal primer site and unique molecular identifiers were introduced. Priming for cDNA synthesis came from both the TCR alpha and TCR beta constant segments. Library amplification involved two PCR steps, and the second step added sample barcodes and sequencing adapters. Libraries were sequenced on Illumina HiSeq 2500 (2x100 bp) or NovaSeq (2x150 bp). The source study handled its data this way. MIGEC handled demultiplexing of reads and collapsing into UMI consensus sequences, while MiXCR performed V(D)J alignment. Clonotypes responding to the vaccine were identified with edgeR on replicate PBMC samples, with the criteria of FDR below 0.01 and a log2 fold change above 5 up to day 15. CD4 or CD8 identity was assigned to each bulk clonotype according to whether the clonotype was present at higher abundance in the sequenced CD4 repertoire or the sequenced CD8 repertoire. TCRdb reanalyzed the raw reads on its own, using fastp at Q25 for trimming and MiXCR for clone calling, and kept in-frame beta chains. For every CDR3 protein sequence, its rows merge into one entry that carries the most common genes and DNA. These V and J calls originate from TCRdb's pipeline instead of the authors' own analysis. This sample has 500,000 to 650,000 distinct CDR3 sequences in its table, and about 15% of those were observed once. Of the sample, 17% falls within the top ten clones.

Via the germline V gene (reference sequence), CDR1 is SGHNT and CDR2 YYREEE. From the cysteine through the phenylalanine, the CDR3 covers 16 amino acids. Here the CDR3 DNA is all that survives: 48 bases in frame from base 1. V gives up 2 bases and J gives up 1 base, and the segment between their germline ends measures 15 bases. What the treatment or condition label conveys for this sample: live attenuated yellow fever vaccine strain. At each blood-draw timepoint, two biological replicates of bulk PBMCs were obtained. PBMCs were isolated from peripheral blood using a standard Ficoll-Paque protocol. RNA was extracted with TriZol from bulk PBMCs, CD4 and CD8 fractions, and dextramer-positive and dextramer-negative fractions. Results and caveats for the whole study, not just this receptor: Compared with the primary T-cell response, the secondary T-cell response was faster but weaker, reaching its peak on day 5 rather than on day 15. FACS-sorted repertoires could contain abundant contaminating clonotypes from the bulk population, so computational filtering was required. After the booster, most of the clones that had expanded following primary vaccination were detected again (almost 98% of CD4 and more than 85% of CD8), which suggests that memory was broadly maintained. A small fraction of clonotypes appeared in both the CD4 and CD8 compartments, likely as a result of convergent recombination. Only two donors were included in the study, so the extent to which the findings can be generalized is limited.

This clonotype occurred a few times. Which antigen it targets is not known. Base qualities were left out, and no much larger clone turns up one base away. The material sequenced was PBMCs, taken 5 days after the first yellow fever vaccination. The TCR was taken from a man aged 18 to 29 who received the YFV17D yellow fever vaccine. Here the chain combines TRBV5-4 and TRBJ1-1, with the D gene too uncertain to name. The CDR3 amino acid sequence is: CASSFGQDLKNTEAFF. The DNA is TGTGCCAGCAGCTTCGGGCAGGATCTTAAGAACACTGAAGCTTTCTTT.